The clone carrying this TCR beta chain was seen just once. The antigen is unknown. The protocol was immunoSEQ multiplex PCR, while the TCRdb copy is restricted to in-frame clones and leaves out a portion. The sample includes under 2,500,000 clones, 90% to 97% of them seen just once. The data are from a study of shared clonotypes between healthy human individuals. General study findings and limits: Clonotypes shared by all four donors outscored non-shared clonotypes in generation probability. Naive CD4 clonotypes were shared across a handful of donors at approximately 5.3%.

The germline gives CDR1 SGHTA, CDR2 FQGNSA. This CDR3 region has 15 residues. The V end was cut by 5 bases, the J end by 9 bases, with 20 bases between. Sample: naive CD4+ T cells sorted from blood. Subset: CD45RA+ positively selected. The TCR originated in a man aged 18 to 30 in good health. This rearrangement joins TRBV7-2 to TRBJ1-5; the D is unclear. The CDR3 DNA is TGTGCCAGCAGCCGCCGGGATATACGAGAGCGGCCCCAGCATTTT. Translating gives CASSRRDIRERPQHF.